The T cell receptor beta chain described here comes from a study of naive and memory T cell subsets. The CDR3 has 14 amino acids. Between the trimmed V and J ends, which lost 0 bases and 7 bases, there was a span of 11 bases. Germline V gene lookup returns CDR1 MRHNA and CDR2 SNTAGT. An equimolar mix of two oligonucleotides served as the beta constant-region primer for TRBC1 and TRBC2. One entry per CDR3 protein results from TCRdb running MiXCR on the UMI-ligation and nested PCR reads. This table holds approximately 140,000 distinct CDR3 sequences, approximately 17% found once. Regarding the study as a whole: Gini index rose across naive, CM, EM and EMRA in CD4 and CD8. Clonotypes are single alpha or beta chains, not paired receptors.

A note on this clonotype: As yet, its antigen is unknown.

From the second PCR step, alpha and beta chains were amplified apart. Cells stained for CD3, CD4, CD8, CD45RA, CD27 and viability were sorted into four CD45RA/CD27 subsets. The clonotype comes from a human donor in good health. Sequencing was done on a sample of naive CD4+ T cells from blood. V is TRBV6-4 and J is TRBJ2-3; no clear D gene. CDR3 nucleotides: TGTGCCAGCAGTGACTCGAAGAAGGGTCATACGCAGTATTTT. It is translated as CASSDSKKGHTQYF.